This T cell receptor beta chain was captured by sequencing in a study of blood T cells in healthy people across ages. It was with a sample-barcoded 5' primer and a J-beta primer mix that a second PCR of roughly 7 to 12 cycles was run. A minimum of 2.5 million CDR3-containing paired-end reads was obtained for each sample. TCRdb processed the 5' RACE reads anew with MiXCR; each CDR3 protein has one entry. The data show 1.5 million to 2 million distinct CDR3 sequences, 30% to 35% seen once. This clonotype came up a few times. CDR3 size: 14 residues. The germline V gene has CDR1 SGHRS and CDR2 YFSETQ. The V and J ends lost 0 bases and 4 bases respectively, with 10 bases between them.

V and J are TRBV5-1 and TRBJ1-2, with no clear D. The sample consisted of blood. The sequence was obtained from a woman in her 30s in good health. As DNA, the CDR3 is TGCGCCAGCAGCTTGGCCGACCTCTCCTATGGCTACACCTTC. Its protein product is CASSLADLSYGYTF.